This passage covers 13 T cell receptor beta chains from one sample sequenced in a study of blood T cell repertoires in COVID-19. Only in-frame clones appear in the TCRdb table, and some are missing; sequencing was by immunoSEQ multiplex PCR. The sample consists of 350,000 or so clones, nearly 90% of them appearing once. Specimen: peripheral blood. These TCRs come from a man aged 18 to 29 with active or convalescent COVID-19.

The V gene is TRBV5-5, the J gene TRBJ1-4; D is unclear. Trimming left V 5 bases short and J 5 bases short, with 7 bases between. There are 12 residues in the CDR3. Germline CDR1 and CDR2: SGHKS and YYEKEE (reference sequence). The CDR3: CASRWENEKLFF. The CDR3 DNA sequence: TGTGCCAGCAGGTGGGAGAATGAAAAACTGTTTTTT.

CDR3: CASSRGGSNEQYF. The DNA of the CDR3 is TGTGCCAGCAGTAGGGGCGGGAGTAACGAGCAGTACTTC. This chain connects TRBV3-1 (or the pseudogene TRBV3-2) to TRBJ2-7, with 7 bases aligning to TRBD2. J gave up 5 bases and V 6 bases, and 7 bases lay outside the gene matches. From germline, CDR1 is LGHDT and CDR2 YNNKEL (reference sequence). The CDR3 runs to 13 residues.

V and J are TRBV11-2 and TRBJ1-6; TRBD1 matches 11 bases. Looked up from germline, CDR1 is SGHAT and CDR2 is FQNNGV. The CDR3 has 15 residues. J lost 9 bases, V lost 0 bases, and 1 base had no gene match. The CDR3 is CASSLEGQGVSPLHF. The CDR3 bases are TGTGCCAGCAGCTTAGAGGGACAGGGGGTTTCACCCCTCCACTTT.

The V and J genes are TRBV11-2 and TRBJ2-7, with D tentatively TRBD1 (5 bases). CDR1 is SGHAT and CDR2 is FQNNGV in the germline V gene. V was shortened by 2 bases and J by 6 bases, with 5 bases between the two germline ends. The CDR3 spans 11 residues. This chain's CDR3 is CASSLQGEQYF. For the CDR3, the DNA is TGTGCCAGCAGCTTACAGGGCGAGCAGTACTTC.

This clone has a single count. The identical CDR3 is also encoded by other nucleotide sequences in the sample. The chain joins TRBV7-3 to TRBJ2-1; TRBD1 matches at 11 bases. The CDR3 length is 16 residues. The germline V gene has CDR1 SGHTA and CDR2 FQGTGA. The ends lost 1 base at V and 3 bases at J; junction bases unmatched: 2. The CDR3 here is CASSLKGTGGYNEQFF. The CDR3 nucleotides read TGTGCCAGCAGCTTAAAAGGGACAGGGGGCTACAATGAGCAGTTCTTC.

CDR3 loop: CASSRLDSSTDTQYF. The CDR3 nucleotides read TGTGCCAGCAGCCGTCTCGACTCTAGCACAGATACGCAGTATTTT. V usage is TRBV9 and J usage is TRBJ2-3; D gene ambiguous. V was clipped by 4 bases and J by 0 bases, with 12 bases between them. The CDR3 sequence is 15 residues long. The germline V gene encodes CDR1 SGDLS and CDR2 YYNGEE.

The V call is TRBV3-1 (or the pseudogene TRBV3-2), the J call TRBJ2-7; no firm D call. V lost 5 bases and J 6 bases, leaving 8 bases between the germline ends. CDR1 and CDR2 from the germline V gene are LGHDT and YNNKEL (reference sequence). The CDR3 length is 11 residues. The CDR3 nucleotides are TGTGCCAGCAGCATCCTTAGCGAGCAGTACTTC. Translated: CASSILSEQYF.

DNA for the CDR3: TGTGCCAGCACCTGGACAGGTCCTAATGAAAAACTGTTTTTT. Translation: CASTWTGPNEKLFF. The chain uses TRBV2 and TRBJ1-4; 7 positions match TRBD1. CDR1 and CDR2 (germline): SNHLY, FYNNEI. CDR3 length equals 14 residues. J was trimmed by 3 bases and V by 7 bases; bases with no gene match: 5. The full variable domain, its missing parts supplied by reference TRBV2 and TRBJ1-4, is EPEVTQTPSHQVTQMGQEVILRCVPISNHLYFYWYRQILGQKVEFLVSFYNNEISEKSEIFDDQFSVERPDGSNFTLKIRSTKLEDSAMYFCASTWTGPNEKLFFGSGTQLSVL.

The chain employs TRBV5-4 and TRBJ1-4, with TRBD1 as a possible D gene (6 bases). CDR1 and CDR2 (germline): SGHNT, YYREEE (reference sequence). CDR3 length: 17 residues. The V end lost 4 bases, the J end lost 0 bases, and 16 bases lay between the germline ends. CDR3 bases: TGTGCCAGCAGCCAAAGGACAGTCCCCGCAACTAATGAAAAACTGTTTTTT. It codes for CASSQRTVPATNEKLFF.

The V call is TRBV28, the J call TRBJ2-1; 10 nucleotides align to TRBD1. Germline assignment: CDR1 MDHEN and CDR2 SYDVKM. CDR3 length equals 16 residues. V lost 6 bases, J lost 8 bases, and 13 bases stayed unmatched. CDR3 region: CASSQELRDRGYEQFF. The DNA of the CDR3 is TGTGCCAGCAGCCAGGAACTCCGGGACAGGGGCTATGAGCAGTTCTTC.

This chain joins TRBV5-8 and TRBJ1-1, with unresolved D. CDR1 is SGHTS, CDR2 YDEGEE, per germline. V was pared by 4 bases and J by 1 base, with 11 bases between. CDR3 length: 14 amino acids. CDR3 sequence reads: CASSNPGTNTEAFF. The CDR3 nucleotides read TGTGCCAGCAGCAACCCGGGAACGAACACTGAAGCTTTCTTT.

J is TRBJ2-1 and V is TRBV18, with 9 bases aligning to TRBD2. CDR1 KGHSH and CDR2 LQKENI come from the germline V gene. This CDR3 comprises 14 residues. The CDR3 protein is CGSSGIPSYNEQFF. The CDR3 DNA follows: TGTGGGTCTAGCGGGATTCCTTCCTACAATGAGCAGTTCTTC.

The V gene is TRBV27, the J gene TRBJ2-7; 8 bases agree with TRBD2. Germline V gene sequence: CDR1 MNHEY, CDR2 SMNVEV (reference sequence). V lost 4 bases to trimming and J lost 1 base; unmatched junction nucleotides: 3. This CDR3 comprises 14 residues. CDR3: CASSSLAASYEQYF. The CDR3 nucleotides read TGTGCCAGCAGTTCACTAGCGGCGTCCTACGAGCAGTACTTC.